This T cell receptor beta chain was sequenced in a study of HIV-infected children after antiretroviral therapy interruption. Study-wide points: Naive CD4+ Gini coefficient rose by interruption end, suggesting clonal expansion. After treatment interruption started, naive CD4+ CDR3 overlap across time points dropped.

The sample holds a few counts of this clonotype. Its antigen is unidentified. RNA-based 3' RACE libraries used unique molecular identifiers. In TCRdb, the 3' RACE reads were re-called with MiXCR into one record per CDR3 protein. The sample lists under 50,000 distinct CDR3 sequences, around 4% occurring once. Unmatched junction bases numbered 4, after V lost 7 bases and J lost 2 bases. The germline gives CDR1 SQVTM, CDR2 ANQGSEA. This CDR3 is 13 amino acids long. As for treatment: PENTA 11 planned treatment interruption arm or continuous ART arm. Samples needed at least 5 million viable cryopreserved PBMCs. From thawed PBMCs, naive CD4+ CD45RA+ CD45RO- T cells were sorted.

The origin of this receptor is a pool of human donors with HIV. The sequenced sample was CD45RA+ CD4+ T cells from PBMCs, pooled from several time points, obtained from a donor given antiretroviral therapy, either interrupted or continuous. The subset: naive CD4+ CD45RA+ CD45RO- T cells. This chain joins TRBV29-1 and TRBJ2-3, with 9 bases that match TRBD2. The CDR3 here is CSALAGFTDTQYF. CDR3 DNA: TGCAGCGCCCTAGCGGGATTCACAGATACGCAGTATTTT.